This TCR beta chain was captured by sequencing in a study of OX40 agonist ivuxolimab in advanced cancers. Study information: From about 23 to 85 years was the age range, with a mean of roughly 59 years, and 70% to 85% were male. General study points: There was clonal expansion of CD4+ and CD8+ blood T cells by week 6 at 0.1 to 3.0 mg/kg. In a subset of nonresponders, normalized T-cell clonal expansion was also low.

V shed 3 bases and J shed 3 bases, with 13 bases lying between them. The CDR3 is 15 residues long. Per germline, CDR1 SGHNT and CDR2 YENEEA. Enrollment shut out patients with autoimmune disease history or systemic immunosuppression. As to this clone: Its antigen is currently unknown.

This table comes from immunoSEQ multiplex PCR, and its TCRdb copy is limited to in-frame clones, with some not included. Among under 100,000 clones listed, 85% were seen once. This sequence joins TRBV11-3 and TRBJ2-3, with D uncertain. The clonotype was recovered from an adult with an advanced solid tumor such as melanoma, head and neck, liver or kidney cancer. The sequencing used CD4+ or CD8+ T cells sorted from blood, collected in a trial of the OX40 agonist ivuxolimab. CDR3 residues: CASSLAAVATDTQYF. CDR3 nucleotide sequence: TGTGCCAGCAGCTTGGCCGCCGTGGCTACAGATACGCAGTATTTT.